One and the same sample provided the 2 T cell receptor beta chains below, sequenced in a study of OX40 agonist ivuxolimab in advanced cancers. Data came from immunoSEQ multiplex PCR; TCRdb stores just in-frame clones and leaves some out. The repertoire holds almost 20,000 clones, with about 90% as singletons. The material was CD4+ or CD8+ T cells sorted from blood, obtained in a trial of the OX40 agonist ivuxolimab. The receptors shown here come from an adult with an advanced solid tumor such as melanoma, head and neck, liver or kidney cancer.

The J gene is TRBJ2-5, the V gene TRBV5-1; 8 positions match TRBD2. After removal of 1 base from V and 5 bases from J, the junction contained 7 bases not matched to a gene. Germline V gene lookup returns CDR1 SGHRS and CDR2 YFSETQ. The CDR3 length is 15 residues. CDR3 amino acids: CASSLLAGGGETQYF. In nucleotides, the CDR3 is TGCGCCAGCAGCTTGCTCGCGGGGGGTGGGGAGACCCAGTACTTC. Full variable domain (rest looked up from reference TRBV5-1 and TRBJ2-5): KAGVTQTPRYLIKTRGQQVTLSCSPISGHRSVSWYQQTPGQGLQFLFEYFSETQRNKGNFPGRFSGRQFSNSRSEMNVSTLELGDSALYLCASSLLAGGGETQYFGPGTRLLVL.

The chain joins TRBV25-1 to TRBJ1-1, with D possibly matching TRBD1 (5 bases). The germline V gene has CDR1 MGHDK and CDR2 SYGVNS. Deletions cut 3 bases from V and 3 bases from J, with 14 bases between. This CDR3 region has 15 residues. CDR3 bases: TGTGCCAGCAGTGACGCCATGGGGGGGGACACTGAAGCTTTCTTT. Its translation is CASSDAMGGDTEAFF. The full variable domain, rest sourced from reference TRBV25-1 and TRBJ1-1, is EADIYQTPRYLVIGTGKKITLECSQTMGHDKMYWYQQDPGMELHLIHYSYGVNSTEKGDLSSESTVSRIRTEHFPLTLESARPSHTSQYLCASSDAMGGDTEAFFGQGTRLTVV.